What follows describes a single T cell receptor (beta chain). This entry is derived from a study of blood T cell repertoires in COVID-19. Across the whole study: COVID-19 samples collected from the United States, Italy and Spain covered acute and convalescent phases. The cDNA or gDNA used as material had been derived from T cells, B-cell-depleted T cells, or PBMCs.

The CDR3 loop spans 15 amino acids. CDR1 and CDR2 (germline): SGHDT, YYEEEE. The ends lost 2 bases at V and 5 bases at J; junction bases unmatched: 2. In the authors' workflow: Reference gene primer amplification in the assay estimated nucleated cell counts. Generated by immunoSEQ multiplex PCR, the TCRdb table keeps only in-frame clones and is missing some. That table furnishes V, J and clone size, whereas the DNA furnished D and trimming. Seen here are about 70,000 clones, 75% to 90% observed once, and the top ten hold just over 5%. The rearrangement uses TRBV5-6 and TRBJ1-6, with 9 nucleotides matching TRBD1. This receptor was taken from an elderly man with acute or convalescent COVID-19. Sequenced input: peripheral blood. The CDR3 loop is CASSLGDRDNSPLHF. The CDR3 bases are TGTGCCAGCAGCTTAGGGGACAGGGATAATTCACCCCTCCACTTT.